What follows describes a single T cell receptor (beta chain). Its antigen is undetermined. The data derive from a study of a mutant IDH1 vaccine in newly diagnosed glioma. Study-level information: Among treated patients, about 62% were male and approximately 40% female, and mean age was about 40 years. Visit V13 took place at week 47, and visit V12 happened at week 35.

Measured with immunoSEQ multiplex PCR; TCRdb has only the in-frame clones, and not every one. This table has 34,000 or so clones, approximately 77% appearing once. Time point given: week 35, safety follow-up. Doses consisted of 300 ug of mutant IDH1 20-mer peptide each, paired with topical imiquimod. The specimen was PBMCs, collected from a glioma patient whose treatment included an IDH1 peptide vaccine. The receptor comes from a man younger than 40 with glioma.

Here the CDR3 DNA reads TGTGCCAGTAGTATGGATGCATCCCGGCCCGGGGAGCTGTTTTTT. Translated, it gives CASSMDASRPGELFF. The V and J genes are TRBV19 and TRBJ2-2; no clear D. CDR3 length: 15 amino acids. V was trimmed by 3 bases and J by 6 bases, leaving 14 bases between them. Per the germline V gene, CDR1 is LNHDA and CDR2 is SQIVND (reference sequence).